The 18 T cell receptor beta chains presented below share a single source sample, sequenced in a study of regulatory T cells in long-lasting Graves disease. Indicated time point: newly diagnosed GD, antithyroid drugs for less than 3 months. Scientists built the TCR library using RNA that was extracted from PBMCs. The TCR beta library used iRepertoire HTBI primers with Arm-PCR amplification of CDR3. TCRdb independently ran MiXCR on the multiplex PCR reads; one entry per CDR3 protein. The data show around 250,000 distinct CDR3 sequences, about 20% seen once. The same data also contributed to another study, on T cells in Graves' hyperthyroidism and ophthalmopathy.

Sequencing used peripheral blood mononuclear cells (PBMCs), obtained at new diagnosis, from a patient treated with antithyroid drugs. Every receptor here comes from a woman aged 25 to 39 with Graves disease.

The chain employs TRBV5-4 and TRBJ2-2; 11 nucleotides match TRBD2. Per germline, CDR1 SGHNT and CDR2 YYREEE (reference sequence). Losses at the gene ends were 1 base for V and 4 bases for J; bases not matched to a gene: 3. The CDR3 extends over 16 amino acids. The CDR3 loop is CASSLSSGGFTGELFF. The CDR3 region has the DNA TGTGCCAGCAGCTTGTCTAGCGGGGGGTTCACCGGGGAGCTGTTTTTT. Combining the CDR3 with reference TRBV5-4 and TRBJ2-2 gives the whole variable domain ETGVTQSPTHLIKTRGQQVTLRCSSQSGHNTVSWYQQALGQGPQFIFQYYREEENGRGNFPPRFSGLQFPNYSSELNVNALELDDSALYLCASSLSSGGFTGELFFGEGSRLTVL.

This clonotype was recorded many times. The chain employs TRBV3-1 and TRBJ2-3, with 7 bases fitting TRBD2. CDR3 length: 17 residues. Germline values: CDR1 LGHDT, CDR2 YNNKEL (reference sequence). V was pared by 0 bases and J by 6 bases, with 12 bases of the junction left unmatched. The CDR3 here is CASSQDPAGWRQDTQYF. In nucleotides, the CDR3 is TGTGCCAGCAGCCAAGATCCAGCGGGATGGAGGCAGGATACGCAGTATTTT.

The genes are TRBV27 and TRBJ2-3; TRBD1 matches 10 bases. The V gene's germline CDR1 is MNHEY and CDR2 SMNVEV (reference sequence). CDR3 length: 15 residues. The junction had 4 bases not matched to a gene; V was cut back by 3 bases and J by 4 bases. CDR3 sequence: CASSFRTGGSDTQYF. The CDR3 DNA reads TGTGCCAGCAGTTTCCGGACAGGGGGGTCAGATACGCAGTATTTT.

J is TRBJ1-1 and V is TRBV19; D uncertain. Looked up from germline, CDR1 is LNHDA and CDR2 is SQIVND (reference sequence). The CDR3 consists of 16 residues. V was trimmed by 5 bases and J by 0 bases, leaving 16 bases between them. CDR3 in amino acids: CASSSQTANMNTEAFF. The CDR3 DNA sequence: TGTGCCAGTAGTTCACAGACGGCGAATATGAACACTGAAGCTTTCTTT. Full variable domain (rest looked up from reference TRBV19 and TRBJ1-1): DGGITQSPKYLFRKEGQNVTLSCEQNLNHDAMYWYRQDPGQGLRLIYYSQIVNDFQKGDIAEGYSVSREKKESFPLTVTSAQKNPTAFYLCASSSQTANMNTEAFFGQGTRLTVV.

This clonotype was seen repeatedly, ten times or more. The gene calls are TRBV6-9 and TRBJ1-5; D possibly corresponds to TRBD1 (5 bases). This CDR3 has 15 residues. Germline V gene sequence: CDR1 MNHGY, CDR2 SVAAGI. The V and J ends lost 3 bases and 2 bases respectively, with 11 bases between them. This CDR3 is CASSYPRGGNQPQHF. The DNA for the CDR3 is TGTGCCAGCAGTTACCCTAGGGGTGGCAATCAGCCCCAGCATTTT.

This clonotype was counted between two and nine times. V and J are TRBV19 and TRBJ1-3; D is undetermined. V was clipped by 3 bases and J by 4 bases, with 4 bases between them. This CDR3 has 12 amino acids. Germline CDR1 LNHDA, CDR2 SQIVND (reference sequence). The CDR3 DNA reads TGTGCCAGTAGTATTGCCGGAAACACCATATATTTT. It codes for CASSIAGNTIYF. Supplemented by reference TRBV19 and TRBJ1-3, the full variable domain reads DGGITQSPKYLFRKEGQNVTLSCEQNLNHDAMYWYRQDPGQGLRLIYYSQIVNDFQKGDIAEGYSVSREKKESFPLTVTSAQKNPTAFYLCASSIAGNTIYFGEGSWLTVV.

As regards this clonotype: This sequence may be a read error, since a much larger clone differs from it by one base. The rearrangement joins TRBV18 to TRBJ2-7; no clear D. Trimming removed 3 bases at V and 2 bases at J, with 17 bases between. The CDR3 is 16 residues long. The germline CDR1 and CDR2 sequences are KGHSH and LQKENI. In nucleotides, the CDR3 is TGTGCCAGCTCACCCGGTCGGGCAGTGGAGACCTACGAGCAGTACTTC. Translated: CASSPGRAVETYEQYF.

Ten or more counts support this clonotype. The V gene is TRBV5-1, the J gene TRBJ1-4, with 9 bases that match TRBD1. Germline-derived CDR1 and CDR2 are SGHRS and YFSETQ. CDR3 size: 14 residues. The J segment lost 5 bases and the V segment lost 4 bases, leaving 3 bases of the junction unmatched. CDR3 bases: TGCGCCAGCAGCACGGGGACAGGGAATGAAAAACTGTTTTTT. This translates into CASSTGTGNEKLFF.

This clonotype was recorded a few times. V gene TRBV9 combines with J gene TRBJ2-5; 7 bases map to TRBD1. The V gene end was trimmed by 3 bases and the J gene end by 4 bases; junction bases not matched to a gene: 15. The CDR3 has 17 amino acids. Per the germline V gene, CDR1 is SGDLS and CDR2 is YYNGEE. CDR3 in DNA: TGTGCCAGCAGCGCGGGATACAGGGGTAGAGGGAGAGAGACCCAGTACTTC. Its protein is CASSAGYRGRGRETQYF. The full variable domain, with the rest looked up from reference TRBV9 and TRBJ2-5, is DSGVTQTPKHLITATGQRVTLRCSPRSGDLSVYWYQQSLDQGLQFLIQYYNGEERAKGNILERFSAQQFPDLHSELNLSSLELGDSALYFCASSAGYRGRGRETQYFGPGTRLLVL.

This clonotype has a handful of counts. The chain joins TRBV27 to TRBJ2-1, with 11 bases that match TRBD1. The V and J ends lost 6 bases and 8 bases, in that order; junction bases with no gene match: 3. The germline CDR1 and CDR2 sequences are MNHEY and SMNVEV (reference sequence). CDR3 length: 13 amino acids. Here the CDR3 reads CASSPDRGHEQFF. The CDR3 coding sequence is TGTGCCAGCAGCCCGGACAGGGGGCATGAGCAGTTCTTC.

On this clonotype itself: The junction does not match germline at one end; this may be a read error. The J gene is TRBJ1-1, the V gene TRBV7-2, with 11 bases identical to TRBD1. Germline-derived CDR1 and CDR2 are SGHTA and FQGNSA. The CDR3 extends over 17 amino acids. The CDR3 protein is CAGSLTLGGDRGTEAFF. In DNA form, the CDR3 reads TGTGCCGGCAGCTTAACTCTAGGGGGGGACAGGGGGACTGAAGCTTTCTTT.

The J gene is TRBJ2-1, the V gene TRBV5-5, with D unresolved. Trimming pared 9 bases from V and 2 bases from J, leaving 15 bases between. This CDR3 has 14 residues. Germline CDR1 SGHKS, CDR2 YYEKEE (reference sequence). Here the CDR3 DNA reads TGTGCCACCTGCCGAGACCCGACCTACAATGAGCAGTTCTTC. It is translated as CATCRDPTYNEQFF.

In this sample, this clonotype turned up many times. Germline is not matched at one junction end, which may reflect a read error. V and J are TRBV12-3 or TRBV12-4 and TRBJ1-4, with a weak D call TRBD1 (5 bases). The CDR3 is made up of 13 amino acids. CDR3 nucleotide sequence: TGCGCCAGCAGCCGGGGCTCTAATGAAAAACTGTTTTTT. The encoded protein is CASSRGSNEKLFF.

This clonotype appeared a few times. The CDR3 loop is CASSFGTGREAFF. The CDR3 nucleotides read TGCGCCAGCAGCTTCGGGACAGGGCGGGAAGCTTTCTTT. The chain links TRBV5-1 to TRBJ1-1, with 9 bases aligning to TRBD1. Germline-derived CDR1 and CDR2 are SGHRS and YFSETQ. This CDR3 comprises 13 residues. V shed 2 bases, J shed 8 bases, and the junction held 4 bases outside the gene matches. Full variable domain (rest looked up from reference TRBV5-1 and TRBJ1-1): KAGVTQTPRYLIKTRGQQVTLSCSPISGHRSVSWYQQTPGQGLQFLFEYFSETQRNKGNFPGRFSGRQFSNSRSEMNVSTLELGDSALYLCASSFGTGREAFFGQGTRLTVV.

This clonotype showed up many times. The V and J genes are TRBV6-1 and TRBJ2-1, with 9 nucleotides matching TRBD1. The CDR3 totals 14 residues. After removal of 7 bases from V and 6 bases from J, the junction contained 7 bases not matched to a gene. CDR1 MNHNS and CDR2 SASEGT come from the germline V gene. The DNA for the CDR3 is TGTGCCAGCACTAGGGACAGGGAACGCAATGAGCAGTTCTTC. It yields the protein CASTRDRERNEQFF.

Note on this clonotype: This probably arose from a read error, given a far larger clone one base away. The CDR3 end shows no conserved phenylalanine or tryptophan, and so a read error is likely. The CDR3 DNA is TGCGCCAGCAGCTTGGTTGTCGGGTGGAACACTGAAGCTTTCCTT. Its protein product is CASSLVVGWNTEAFL. The V gene is TRBV5-5, the J gene TRBJ1-1, with unresolved D. This CDR3 is 15 amino acids long. The germline CDR1 and CDR2 sequences are SGHKS and YYEKEE (reference sequence).

Points on this clonotype: A much larger clone lies a single base off, so this may be a read error. V usage is TRBV10-2 and J usage is TRBJ1-1; D is possibly TRBD1 (5 bases). Germline CDR1 is WSHSY and CDR2 is SAAADI. The CDR3 covers 16 residues. CDR3 sequence: CASSGPGRGGLTEAFF. The DNA of the CDR3 is TGTGCCAGCAGTGGGCCAGGGAGGGGTGGGCTCACTGAAGCTTTCTTT.

This clonotype was seen ten or more times. As DNA, the CDR3 is TGTGCCACCAGAAGCATGAACACTGAAGCTTTCTTT. It translates to CATRSMNTEAFF. The V gene is TRBV2, the J gene TRBJ1-1; no clear D gene. This CDR3 has 12 amino acids. Per germline, CDR1 SNHLY and CDR2 FYNNEI. The V end lost 10 bases, the J end lost 0 bases, and 9 bases lay between the germline ends.